Below, 9 T cell receptor beta chains from the same sample are listed, as sequenced in a study. TCRdb analysed the 5' RACE reads with MiXCR anew, one entry per CDR3 protein. The profile covers 3,000 or so distinct CDR3 sequences, with 6.7% appearing a single time and almost 6.5% taken by the ten largest. The sample was total memory T cells from blood PBMCs. Documented subset: transitional memory CD4+ T cells. Receptors originate from a female donor with HIV.

This clonotype is medium-sized. The chain recombines TRBV14 with TRBJ1-1; D remains ambiguous. V was trimmed by 4 bases and J by 4 bases, leaving 13 bases between them. The CDR3 sequence is 14 residues long. Looked up from germline, CDR1 is SGHDN and CDR2 is FVKESK. CDR3: CASSPEPGSTEAFF. For the CDR3, the DNA is TGTGCCAGCAGCCCAGAACCCGGGAGCACTGAAGCTTTCTTT.

This clonotype has more than one count but fewer than ten. The CDR3 sequence: CATSPRQGSNSPLHF. In nucleotides, the CDR3 is TGTGCCACCAGCCCCCGACAGGGGAGTAATTCACCCCTCCACTTT. The chain uses TRBV15 and TRBJ1-6, with 8 bases matching TRBD1. CDR1 and CDR2 from the germline V gene are LNHNV and YYDKDF (reference sequence). Trimming removed 5 bases from V and 6 bases from J; junction bases left unmatched: 6. The CDR3 extends over 15 amino acids. The complete variable domain, with remaining parts taken from reference TRBV15 and TRBJ1-6, reads DAMVIQNPRYQVTQFGKPVTLSCSQTLNHNVMYWYQQKSSQAPKLLFHYYDKDFNNEADTPDNFQSRRPNTSFCFLDIRSPGLGDTAMYLCATSPRQGSNSPLHFGNGTRLTVT.

V gene TRBV10-3 combines with J gene TRBJ1-1; TRBD1 might be the D (5 bases). The V gene lost 3 bases and the J gene lost 4 bases, with 9 bases spanning the gap. The CDR3 contains 13 residues. CDR1 and CDR2 from the germline V gene are ENHRY and SYGVKD. The DNA of the CDR3 is TGTGCCATCAGTGACAGGGAGGGCACTGAAGCTTTCTTT. Protein: CAISDREGTEAFF.

By share of the sample, this clonotype is medium-sized (0.01 to 0.1%). The CDR3 is CASSQDSGYFTDTQYF. The CDR3 DNA is TGCGCCAGCAGCCAAGACTCTGGGTACTTCACAGATACGCAGTATTTT. The gene calls are TRBV4-3 and TRBJ2-3; D remains ambiguous. Trimming removed 0 bases at V and 2 bases at J, with 12 bases between. The CDR3 length is 16 residues. From germline, CDR1 is LGHNA and CDR2 YSLEER.

In its sample, this clonotype ranks as medium-sized. This chain connects TRBV6-5 to TRBJ1-2; D is perhaps TRBD1 (5 bases). The CDR3 is made up of 14 amino acids. Per germline, CDR1 MNHEY and CDR2 SVGAGI. Trimming shortened V by 6 bases and J by 1 base, and 12 bases separated the two germline ends. The CDR3 loop reads CASSRGPSNYGYTF. For the CDR3, the DNA is TGTGCCAGCAGCCGGGGACCGAGTAACTATGGCTACACCTTC.

By frequency in the sample, this clonotype is medium-sized. The rearrangement links TRBV11-2 to TRBJ2-1; TRBD2 matches at 10 bases. V shed 1 base, J shed 2 bases, and the junction held 5 bases outside the gene matches. In germline, CDR1 is SGHAT, CDR2 FQNNGV. The CDR3 contains 17 residues. This CDR3 is CASSLVLSGGAYNEQFF. As DNA, the CDR3 is TGTGCCAGCAGCTTAGTACTAAGCGGGGGGGCCTACAATGAGCAGTTCTTC.

This clonotype was seen more than once but under ten times. This rearrangement joins TRBV12-3 or TRBV12-4 to TRBJ1-3, with unresolved D. The CDR3 extends over 19 amino acids. V gave up 7 bases and J gave up 0 bases, with 25 bases separating them. The CDR3 DNA follows: TGTGCCAGCAAACTTCTGGGAACTCAAGCCGTTGTCTCTGGAAACACCATATATTTT. This encodes CASKLLGTQAVVSGNTIYF.

This clonotype qualifies as medium-sized. J is TRBJ1-2 and V is TRBV30; 9 bases match TRBD1. The germline CDR1 and CDR2 sequences are GTSNPN and SVGIG (reference sequence). With V trimmed by 2 bases and J by 5 bases, 3 bases remained unmatched. The CDR3 covers 13 residues. This chain's CDR3 is CAWSMTGGYGYTF. Written as DNA, the CDR3 is TGTGCCTGGAGTATGACAGGGGGGTATGGCTACACCTTC.

The V and J genes are TRBV11-3 and TRBJ2-1; D remains ambiguous. CDR1 SGHNT and CDR2 YENEEA come from the germline V gene. V lost 1 base, J lost 8 bases, and 9 bases lay in between. CDR3 size: 13 residues. The CDR3 DNA is TGTGCCAGCAGCTTAGCGGGTGGCGATGAGCAGTTCTTC. Translating gives CASSLAGGDEQFF.